The TCR beta chain described here comes from a study of control samples from healthy donors and cancer patients. TCRdb keeps only in-frame clones here, not all; method: immunoSEQ multiplex PCR. The data show 100,000 to 150,000 clones, 90% seen once. Deletions cut 4 bases from V and 6 bases from J, with 15 bases between. Germline V lookup: CDR1 LNHDA, CDR2 SQIVND (reference sequence). The CDR3 sequence is 15 residues long. This clone was recorded only once. The specimen was blood. This sequence joins TRBV19 and TRBJ2-2; TRBD2 is a possible D gene (6 bases). The sequence derives from a man aged 18 to 29 in good health. The CDR3 here is CASSRPGAVPGELFF. As DNA, the CDR3 is TGTGCCAGTAGTAGGCCGGGAGCGGTCCCCGGGGAGCTGTTTTTT. Complete variable domain (other parts from reference TRBV19 and TRBJ2-2): DGGITQSPKYLFRKEGQNVTLSCEQNLNHDAMYWYRQDPGQGLRLIYYSQIVNDFQKGDIAEGYSVSREKKESFPLTVTSAQKNPTAFYLCASSRPGAVPGELFFGEGSRLTVL.